Presented here are 14 T cell receptor beta chains from one specimen sequenced in a study of T cell repertoires in cytomegalovirus infection. TCRdb reprocessed the reads with MiXCR, giving one entry per CDR3 protein. The sample lists about 740,000 distinct CDR3 sequences; less than 40% were seen once. Sequences were obtained from PBMCs. These receptor sequences come from a human donor in good health (CMV status not recorded). Some clones in this sample may be carry-over from other donors' samples.

This rearrangement joins TRBV6-2 or TRBV6-3 to TRBJ2-2; the match to TRBD2 covers 10 bases. Germline V gives CDR1 MNHEY, CDR2 SVGEGT. This CDR3 region has 15 residues. The J segment lost 3 bases and the V segment lost 5 bases, leaving 3 bases of the junction unmatched. CDR3 residues: CASSLSGRDTGELFF. DNA of the CDR3: TGTGCCAGCAGTCTAAGCGGGAGGGACACCGGGGAGCTGTTTTTT.

The rearrangement uses TRBV7-2 and TRBJ1-1; possibly TRBD1 for D (5 bases). Germline-derived CDR1 and CDR2 are SGHTA and FQGNSA. This CDR3 has 14 amino acids. For the CDR3, the DNA is TGTTCCTGCACAGGTTCCGGGTACACCACTGAAGCTTTCTTT. Translation: CSCTGSGYTTEAFF. Supplemented by reference TRBV7-2 and TRBJ1-1, the full variable domain reads GAGVSQSPSNKVTEKGKDVELRCDPISGHTALYWYRQSLGQGLEFLIYFQGNSAPDKSGLPSDRFSAERTGGSVSTLTIQRTQQEDSAVYLCSCTGSGYTTEAFFGQGTRLTVV.

The gene calls are TRBV28 and TRBJ1-2, with 7 bases that match TRBD1. Germline CDR1 MDHEN, CDR2 SYDVKM. The CDR3 is 15 amino acids. V dropped 5 bases and J dropped 3; count of bases not matched to a gene: 9. The CDR3 nucleotides are TGTGCCAGCAGTCCGGGAGGGGACAGCTACTATGGCTACACCTTC. Its translation: CASSPGGDSYYGYTF.

The genes are TRBV6-6 and TRBJ2-2; 7 bases fit TRBD2. The CDR3 has 16 amino acids. The trim removed 5 bases at V and 6 bases at J, leaving 12 bases unmatched. The germline CDR1 and CDR2 sequences are MNHNY and SVGAGI (reference sequence). The CDR3 DNA reads TGTGCCAGCAGTACCCAGGGAGGGCGTTCAGCCGGGGAGCTGTTTTTT. Its protein is CASSTQGGRSAGELFF.

A word on this clonotype: A junction boundary mismatches the germline segment, possibly from a read error. The J gene is TRBJ2-5, the V gene TRBV15, with D hard to call. The CDR3 is 12 residues long. Germline CDR1 and CDR2: LNHNV and YYDKDF (reference sequence). CDR3 sequence: CGTSVDQETQYF. Here the CDR3 DNA reads TGTGGCACCAGCGTAGATCAAGAGACCCAGTACTTC.

J is TRBJ1-1 and V is TRBV15; 7 bases are a match to TRBD1. The junction had 9 bases not matched to a gene; V was cut back by 5 bases and J by 3 bases. CDR1 and CDR2 from the germline V gene are LNHNV and YYDKDF (reference sequence). The CDR3 spans 15 residues. DNA for the CDR3: TGTGCCACCAGCTCAATGACAGGGTGGGACACTGAAGCTTTCTTT. Translated, it gives CATSSMTGWDTEAFF.

The V call is TRBV2, the J call TRBJ2-1; 11 nucleotides align to TRBD2. In germline, CDR1 is SNHLY, CDR2 FYNNEI. The CDR3 consists of 18 residues. With V trimmed by 3 bases and J by 0 bases, 7 bases remained unmatched. The DNA for the CDR3 is TGTGCCAGCAGTGATGGGACTAGCGGTCCGAGCTCCTACAATGAGCAGTTCTTC. This encodes CASSDGTSGPSSYNEQFF. The full variable domain, completed using reference TRBV2 and TRBJ2-1, is EPEVTQTPSHQVTQMGQEVILRCVPISNHLYFYWYRQILGQKVEFLVSFYNNEISEKSEIFDDQFSVERPDGSNFTLKIRSTKLEDSAMYFCASSDGTSGPSSYNEQFFGPGTRLTVL.

This clonotype occurred a few times. The J gene is TRBJ1-1, the V gene TRBV20-1, with 7 bases fitting TRBD1. The V gene's germline CDR1 is DFQATT and CDR2 SNEGSKA (reference sequence). Trimming cost V 6 bases and J 1 base; bases outside gene matches: 14. The CDR3 runs to 16 residues. This CDR3 reads CSARPGTETRNTEAFF. The CDR3, as DNA: TGCAGTGCCCGCCCCGGGACAGAAACGAGGAACACTGAAGCTTTCTTT.

This clonotype was observed a handful of times. This chain connects TRBV7-2 to TRBJ2-5; weak D call: TRBD1 (6 bases). Germline CDR1 reads SGHTA; CDR2 reads FQGNSA. The V end lost 1 base, the J end lost 5 bases, and 11 bases lay between the germline ends. The CDR3 consists of 14 residues. The DNA of the CDR3 is TGTGCCAGCAGCTTAGGATGGGGGCGTGAGACCCAGTACTTC. It yields the protein CASSLGWGRETQYF.

The CDR3 loop reads CASSPSGNQETQYF. The DNA for the CDR3 is TGTGCCAGCAGTCCTAGCGGAAACCAAGAGACCCAGTACTTC. The gene calls are TRBV12-3 or TRBV12-4 and TRBJ2-5, with 7 bases lining up with TRBD2. J was trimmed by 0 bases and V by 5 bases; bases with no gene match: 3. The CDR3 covers 14 residues.

Ten or more counts support this clonotype. V is TRBV7-2 and J is TRBJ1-5, with D possibly being TRBD1 (6 bases). Germline V CDR1 and CDR2: SGHTA, FQGNSA. Trimming took off 1 base at V and 8 bases at J, with 15 bases between the two ends. CDR3 size: 15 residues. CDR3 region: CASSLVTGLGKPQHF. CDR3 sequence (DNA): TGTGCCAGCAGCTTAGTAACAGGGTTAGGCAAGCCCCAGCATTTT.

The chain combines TRBV7-2 with TRBJ1-6, with 10 bases aligning to TRBD1. There are 15 residues in the CDR3. Germline V gene sequence: CDR1 SGHTA, CDR2 FQGNSA. J was trimmed by 10 bases and V by 3 bases; bases with no gene match: 6. DNA of the CDR3: TGTGCCAGCAGCTTGAGGACAGGGGGATTGTCACCCCTCCACTTT. Translation: CASSLRTGGLSPLHF.

The chain has TRBV24-1 and TRBJ2-7; 9 positions match TRBD1. V trimming: 4 bases; J trimming: 5 bases; junction bases outside the gene matches: 8. The length of the CDR3 is 15 residues. In germline, CDR1 is KGHDR, CDR2 SFDVKD. CDR3 in DNA: TGTGCCACCAGTGACCACGGACAGGGGAGGAACGAGCAGTACTTC. It translates to CATSDHGQGRNEQYF.

This rearrangement joins TRBV12-3 or TRBV12-4 to TRBJ2-1, with 13 positions matching TRBD2. V trimming: 7 bases; J trimming: 6 bases; junction bases outside the gene matches: 6. CDR3 length: 15 residues. The CDR3 region has the DNA TGTGCCAGCACACGACTAGCGGGGGGCACCAATGAGCAGTTCTTC. This gives the protein CASTRLAGGTNEQFF.